The T cell receptor beta chain under discussion was sequenced for a study of a mutant IDH1 vaccine in newly diagnosed glioma. Looking at the study overall: Most patients had radiochemotherapy with temozolomide before enrollment; others had one alone.

Time point given: baseline, week 1 (first vaccination visit). The treatment was: pre-vaccination baseline after standard-of-care therapy. Donors harbored newly found WHO grade 3 or 4 IDH1-mutant, ATRX-lost astrocytomas. Sequenced by immunoSEQ multiplex PCR; TCRdb stores in-frame clones only, minus some. The sample yields tens of thousands of clones, roughly 88% seen once. Whole-study findings and limits: Patients mounted vaccine-induced immune responses in about 93% of cases. The authors found pseudoprogression apparently unrelated to changes in top peripheral T cell clonotypes.

Notes on this clone: Its antigen is currently unknown.

The CDR3 is made up of 16 amino acids. Germline-derived CDR1 and CDR2 are MGHRA and YSYEKL. Deletions cut 4 bases from V and 6 bases from J, with 19 bases between. The TCR comes from a man in his forties with glioma. The gene calls are TRBV4-1 and TRBJ1-5, with D maybe TRBD1 (5 bases). The starting material was PBMCs, obtained from a glioma patient treated with radiotherapy, temozolomide or both. The CDR3 here is CASSPPGLGYTQPQHF. The CDR3, as DNA: TGCGCCAGCAGCCCCCCGGGACTTGGGTACACTCAGCCCCAGCATTTT.